This TCR beta chain was profiled in a study of CD8+ T cells in alopecia areata. Study overall: Each of the treated patients was given oral tofacitinib, 5 to 10 mg twice daily, for moderate-to-severe alopecia areata. Study results and limitations: When scalp samples are sequenced, resident alphabeta T cells of normal skin are also captured.

Extracted RNA was reverse transcribed into cDNA, the sequencing template. Only in-frame clones appear in the TCRdb table, and some are missing; sequencing was by immunoSEQ multiplex PCR. The data contain 200,000 or so clones, 50% to 70% of them seen just once; the ten biggest clones take up approximately 0.45%. CDR1 and CDR2 (germline): SGHTA, FQGNSA. This CDR3 contains 15 residues. Trimming took 4 bases from V and 3 from J; bases not matched to a gene: 4. Regarding this clone: The antigen is undetermined.

The sample in question was CD4+ T cells sorted from blood, obtained at week 0. V usage is TRBV7-2 and J usage is TRBJ2-2; 8 bases are shared with TRBD2. The source is a human donor with alopecia areata. CDR3 protein: CASSSGREYTGELFF. DNA for the CDR3: TGTGCCAGCAGCTCCGGGAGGGAATACACCGGGGAGCTGTTTTTT.